What follows is one T cell receptor (beta chain) and its context. These data come from a study of blood T cell repertoires in COVID-19. About the research overall: Donors in the United States, Italy and Spain gave samples during acute or convalescent COVID-19. From T cells, B-cell-depleted T cells, or PBMCs came the material, which was cDNA or gDNA.

Trimming took off 11 bases at V and 5 bases at J, with 12 bases between the two ends. Germline values: CDR1 SEHNR, CDR2 FQNEAQ (reference sequence). The CDR3 has 11 amino acids. Methods used by the authors: Reference gene primer amplification in the assay estimated nucleated cell counts. The data were produced by immunoSEQ multiplex PCR, yet TCRdb's version contains in-frame clones alone and is incomplete. The DNA gave D and trimming, while V, J and clone size come from that table. The sample lists some 100,000 clones, 88% seen once, with 6.5% in the top ten. This clonotype originated in a woman aged 60-75 years with acute or convalescent COVID-19. Sequencing input: peripheral blood. The genes are TRBV7-9 and TRBJ1-1; tentative D call: TRBD1 (5 bases). The CDR3 sequence is CAGLRGTEAFF. The CDR3 nucleotides read TGTGCCGGCCTTCGGGGGACTGAAGCTTTCTTT.